The 2 T cell receptor beta chains below were found in one sample sequenced in a study of cytomegalovirus exposure and HLA in healthy donors (dated by TCRdb to about 2017). The protocol used for the library was the immunoSEQ multiplex PCR assay. Not all clones reach the TCRdb copy of this immuneACCESS table, which keeps in-frame sequences only. Checked studies attribute under half of the gap to unresolved V genes and leave the rest unexplained. The table for this sample lists 190,000 or so clones; more than 65% of them were counted only once. 13% of the sample is in the top ten clones. The sequenced sample was PBMCs. These receptors originate from a woman aged 25-40 years in good health and CMV-seropositive.

This clone was detected once. The rearrangement uses TRBV6-5 and TRBJ2-7; 7 positions agree with TRBD1. CDR3 length: 13 amino acids. Losses at the gene ends were 6 bases for V and 2 bases for J; bases not matched to a gene: 4. Per the germline V gene, CDR1 is MNHEY and CDR2 is SVGAGI. CDR3 protein: CASSPGQPYEQYF. The CDR3 bases are TGTGCCAGCAGCCCGGGACAGCCCTACGAGCAGTACTTC.

The rearrangement uses TRBV6-1 and TRBJ2-5; 9 bases are shared with TRBD2. CDR1 is MNHNS, CDR2 SASEGT, per germline. The V segment lost 7 bases and the J segment 4 bases; nucleotides outside the gene matches: 10. The CDR3 length is 15 residues. The CDR3 here is CASKWGREGAETQYF. Written as DNA, the CDR3 is TGTGCCAGCAAATGGGGGCGGGAGGGGGCAGAGACCCAGTACTTC.